The 14 T cell receptor beta chains below come from one sample, sequenced in a study of Tregs in tolerant kidney transplant recipients. Method: immunoSEQ multiplex PCR; TCRdb's copy keeps in-frame clones and lacks some. The data hold roughly 70,000 clones, with around 87% observed a single time. The nonmyeloablative bone marrow transplants came from related graft donors, with transient mixed chimerism. The source material was CD4+ T cells from blood (PBMCs), sampled 6 months after the transplant. The source is a human patient who received a combined kidney and bone marrow transplant. Some T cells may be provided by the graft donor.

V gene TRBV7-9 combines with J gene TRBJ2-7; 7 bases agree with TRBD1. The CDR3 totals 14 residues. The germline V gene has CDR1 SEHNR and CDR2 FQNEAQ (reference sequence). Trimming at V came to 6 bases and at J to 1 base, leaving 6 bases not matched to a gene. The CDR3 reads CASRVTGLSYEQYF. CDR3 sequence (DNA): TGTGCCAGCAGAGTGACAGGGTTGTCCTACGAGCAGTACTTC. Complete variable domain (other parts from reference TRBV7-9 and TRBJ2-7): DTGVSQNPRHKITKRGQNVTFRCDPISEHNRLYWYRQTLGQGPEFLTYFQNEAQLEKSRLLSDRFSAERPKGSFSTLEIQRTEQGDSAMYLCASRVTGLSYEQYFGPGTRLTVT.

The J gene is TRBJ2-5, the V gene TRBV7-9; TRBD1 matches at 8 bases. The trim removed 6 bases at V and 2 bases at J, leaving 5 bases unmatched. CDR1 and CDR2 (germline): SEHNR, FQNEAQ (reference sequence). The CDR3 extends over 14 amino acids. This CDR3 reads CASRKGTGQETQYF. DNA for the CDR3: TGTGCCAGCAGGAAAGGGACAGGTCAAGAGACCCAGTACTTC.

The chain is built from TRBV19 and TRBJ1-5, with 7 bases aligning to TRBD1. CDR1 is LNHDA, CDR2 SQIVND, per germline (reference sequence). J lost 6 bases, V lost 4 bases, and 9 bases had no gene match. This CDR3 comprises 15 residues. Written as DNA, the CDR3 is TGTGCCAGTAGTAACCAGGGACAGAACTTTCAGCCCCAGCATTTT. Protein product: CASSNQGQNFQPQHF.

The V call is TRBV6-5, the J call TRBJ1-3, with 7 bases lining up with TRBD1. The CDR3 loop spans 15 amino acids. The germline V gene encodes CDR1 MNHEY and CDR2 SVGAGI. Germline trimming cut 5 bases from V and 3 bases from J; bases unmatched to any gene: 7. The CDR3 loop reads CASSVGTVFGNTIYF. The DNA for the CDR3 is TGTGCCAGCAGTGTCGGGACAGTCTTTGGAAACACCATATATTTT.

V usage is TRBV19 and J usage is TRBJ2-4; no clear D gene. CDR3 length: 15 amino acids. Deletions cut 5 bases from V and 2 bases from J, with 13 bases between. Looked up from germline, CDR1 is LNHDA and CDR2 is SQIVND (reference sequence). The DNA for the CDR3 is TGTGCCAGTAGTGGGCAAGCCCGGTCCAAAAACATTCAGTACTTC. Its translation: CASSGQARSKNIQYF.

The V gene is TRBV19, the J gene TRBJ2-1, with D tentatively TRBD1 (6 bases). In germline, CDR1 is LNHDA, CDR2 SQIVND (reference sequence). V lost 3 bases and J lost 0, with 9 bases in between. The length of the CDR3 is 15 residues. CDR3 amino acids: CASSMPQGSYNEQFF. The CDR3 region has the DNA TGTGCCAGTAGTATGCCACAGGGCTCCTACAATGAGCAGTTCTTC.

The chain is built from TRBV18 and TRBJ2-7; D perhaps matches TRBD2 (5 bases). The CDR3 spans 15 residues. Germline V lookup: CDR1 KGHSH, CDR2 LQKENI. V was pared by 1 base and J by 5 bases, with 15 bases between. The CDR3: CASSPRVTGIHEQYF. In DNA form, the CDR3 reads TGTGCCAGCTCACCACGGGTGACGGGAATCCACGAGCAGTACTTC.

The rearrangement joins TRBV7-3 to TRBJ2-3, with 9 nucleotides matching TRBD2. CDR1 is SGHTA, CDR2 FQGTGA, per germline. This CDR3 contains 16 residues. The V and J ends lost 3 bases and 0 bases, in that order; junction bases with no gene match: 4. The CDR3 is CASSLASGASTDTQYF. Written as DNA, the CDR3 is TGTGCCAGCAGCTTGGCTAGCGGGGCTAGCACAGATACGCAGTATTTT. The variable domain in full, completed from reference TRBV7-3 and TRBJ2-3, reads GAGVSQTPSNKVTEKGKYVELRCDPISGHTALYWYRQSLGQGPEFLIYFQGTGAADDSGLPNDRFFAVRPEGSVSTLKIQRTERGDSAVYLCASSLASGASTDTQYFGPGTRLTVL.

The chain joins TRBV7-2 to TRBJ2-7, with 11 bases matching TRBD2. Germline V gene sequence: CDR1 SGHTA, CDR2 FQGNSA. This CDR3 spans 14 amino acids. Trimming took 5 bases from V and 5 from J; bases not matched to a gene: 5. The CDR3 loop is CASSPTSGRNEQYF. The CDR3 DNA is TGTGCCAGCAGCCCAACTAGCGGGAGAAACGAGCAGTACTTC. Looking up the rest from reference TRBV7-2 and TRBJ2-7 gives the full variable domain: GAGVSQSPSNKVTEKGKDVELRCDPISGHTALYWYRQSLGQGLEFLIYFQGNSAPDKSGLPSDRFSAERTGGSVSTLTIQRTQQEDSAVYLCASSPTSGRNEQYFGPGTRLTVT.

The chain's CDR3 is CASRQTGGYGYTF. CDR3 DNA sequence: TGTGCCAGCAGACAGACAGGGGGCTATGGCTACACCTTC. The V gene is TRBV27, the J gene TRBJ1-2; 9 bases are a match to TRBD1. This CDR3 region has 13 residues. Trimming cost V 6 bases and J 4 bases; bases outside gene matches: 3. Germline V gene lookup returns CDR1 MNHEY and CDR2 SMNVEV (reference sequence).

The chain links TRBV27 to TRBJ2-5; tentatively, D is TRBD2 (7 bases). The J call is doubtful: the DNA matches TRBJ2-7 better. Germline V gene data show CDR1 as MNHEY and CDR2 as SMNVEV (reference sequence). The CDR3 runs 14 residues. CDR3 bases: TGTGCCAGCAGTCGGGGAGGGGGGAACTACGAGCAGTACTTC. Protein product: CASSRGGGNYEQYF.

The CDR3 region is CRAQTGPKAEAFF. In DNA form, the CDR3 reads TGCAGAGCACAGACAGGACCCAAGGCTGAAGCTTTCTTT. The chain employs TRBV29-1 and TRBJ1-1, with D perhaps TRBD1 (6 bases). The CDR3 length is 13 residues. Germline loops: CDR1 SQVTM, CDR2 ANQGSEA.

The CDR3 DNA reads as TGTGCCAGCAGCTTAGCTTGGGACTCGGGCTACACCTTC. Residues: CASSLAWDSGYTF. This sequence joins TRBV7-2 and TRBJ1-2; tentative D call: TRBD1 (5 bases). The CDR3 loop spans 13 amino acids. Germline V gene sequence: CDR1 SGHTA, CDR2 FQGNSA. Trimming took 0 bases from V and 8 from J, leaving 10 bases between them.

The J gene is TRBJ2-3, the V gene TRBV5-1; TRBD1 matches 8 bases. V shed 2 bases, J shed 5 bases, and the junction held 4 bases outside the gene matches. The CDR3 extends over 14 amino acids. CDR1 and CDR2 from the germline V gene are SGHRS and YFSETQ. CDR3: CASSFGQGQDTQYF. The CDR3 DNA reads TGCGCCAGCAGCTTTGGACAGGGACAAGATACGCAGTATTTT.